This TCR beta chain originates from a study of control samples from healthy donors and cancer patients. As for this clone: At one of its ends the junction is not consistent with the germline gene, which may arise from a read error.

Clones were read by immunoSEQ multiplex PCR, and TCRdb kept only the in-frame ones, dropping some. Counted here are about 61,000 clones, around 89% occurring once; the ten biggest clones make up around 6%. The CDR3 spans 13 residues. Germline CDR1 is SGHTS and CDR2 is YDEGEE. The rearrangement joins TRBV5-8 to TRBJ2-3; no firm D call. The sequenced sample consisted of PBMCs. The sequence was obtained from a man aged 55-75 years with colorectal cancer. The CDR3, as DNA: TGTGCCAGCAGCCCGGTCCCCTGGGATAAGCAGTATTTT. Protein sequence: CASSPVPWDKQYF.